This T cell receptor beta chain is from a study of CD8 T cells in Susac syndrome. Whole-study results and caveats: By the study's own acknowledgment, its TCR sequencing and HLA analysis included relatively few individuals.

Comments on this clonotype: Its cognate antigen is unknown.

Bulk CD8+ and CD4+ cells came from magnetic negative isolation; CD8+ TEMRA by FACS. Germline lookup yields CDR1 SQVTM and CDR2 ANQGSEA. CDR3 length: 11 residues. V lost 3 bases to trimming and J lost 1 base, with 3 bases between them. cDNA came from roughly 0.53 to 1 ug RNA primed by random hexamers. In TCRdb, the immunoSEQ multiplex PCR reads were re-called with MiXCR into one record per CDR3 protein. Of 160,000 or so distinct CDR3 sequences detected, approximately 95% appear once; the ten largest clones hold about 0.15%. This receptor was identified in a human donor with multiple sclerosis. Sequences were obtained from CD8+ T cells from PBMCs. The chain is built from TRBV29-1 and TRBJ1-1, with D unresolved. The CDR3 DNA reads TGCAGCGTTGATACGAACACTGAAGCTTTCTTT. It yields the protein CSVDTNTEAFF.